This record concerns one TCR beta chain sequence. This specimen belongs to a study of OX40 agonist ivuxolimab in advanced cancers. Germline loops: CDR1 MNHNS, CDR2 SASEGT. V was pared by 11 bases and J by 5 bases, with 4 bases of the junction left unmatched. This CDR3 is built from 12 residues. The data were produced by immunoSEQ multiplex PCR, yet TCRdb's version contains in-frame clones alone and is incomplete. The sample shows 90,000 to 95,000 clones, 87% of them seen only once. Sequencing was performed on CD4+ or CD8+ T cells sorted from blood, taken in a trial of the OX40 agonist ivuxolimab. The TCR comes from an adult with an advanced solid tumor such as melanoma, head and neck, liver or kidney cancer. The V gene is TRBV6-1, the J gene TRBJ2-5, with 11 bases identical to TRBD1. The CDR3: CAARTGGETQYF. The CDR3 bases are TGTGCCGCCCGGACAGGGGGCGAGACCCAGTACTTC.